The next 5 T cell receptor beta chains were all read from a single sample in a study of T cell responses to AZD1222 COVID-19 vaccine. Repertoires were generated with immunoSEQ multiplex PCR, while TCRdb's copy carries only in-frame clones and drops some. The data hold about 150,000 clones, with approximately 90% observed a single time. The sample here was peripheral blood, taken on day 0 of AZD1222 vaccination. These receptor sequences come from an adult in good health.

The chain recombines TRBV6-5 with TRBJ2-1, with D tentatively TRBD2 (5 bases). Trimming removed 4 bases from V and 4 bases from J, with 11 bases in between. The CDR3 extends over 14 amino acids. Germline CDR1 and CDR2: MNHEY and SVGAGI. The CDR3 loop is CASSLASLYNEQFF. CDR3 nucleotides: TGTGCCAGCAGTTTAGCGTCCCTTTACAATGAGCAGTTCTTC.

This chain joins TRBV7-2 and TRBJ2-3; D is undetermined. V dropped 5 bases and J dropped 2 bases, with 5 bases sitting between them. CDR3 length: 12 residues. Germline loops: CDR1 SGHTA, CDR2 FQGNSA. The chain's CDR3 is CASSEYTDTQYF. The CDR3 bases are TGTGCCAGCAGCGAATACACAGATACGCAGTATTTT.

The chain couples TRBV6-5 to TRBJ1-5, with 8 nucleotides matching TRBD1. CDR3 size: 15 residues. The junction had 10 bases not matched to a gene; V was cut back by 6 bases and J by 6 bases. Germline-derived CDR1 and CDR2 are MNHEY and SVGAGI. This CDR3 is CASSQDPQGGQPQHF. DNA of the CDR3: TGTGCCAGCAGCCAGGACCCACAGGGGGGTCAGCCCCAGCATTTT.

The rearrangement joins TRBV10-3 to TRBJ2-2, with D perhaps TRBD2 (7 bases). The length of the CDR3 is 17 residues. From germline, CDR1 is ENHRY and CDR2 SYGVKD. Trimming removed 6 bases at V and 6 bases at J, with 23 bases between. The CDR3 nucleotides are TGTGCCATCAGCGAGGTCTTGGAGGACGGGGGGCCCGGGGAGCTGTTTTTT. It is translated as CAISEVLEDGGPGELFF.

The rearrangement uses TRBV6-5 and TRBJ2-5; D gene uncertain. Trimming left V 4 bases short and J 5 bases short, with 11 bases between. The CDR3 has 13 residues. Germline V gives CDR1 MNHEY, CDR2 SVGAGI. CDR3 sequence reads: CASSSGPGETQYF. The CDR3 nucleotides read TGTGCCAGCAGTTCAGGACCCGGGGAGACCCAGTACTTC.